This T cell receptor beta chain was recovered during a study of radiation and T cells in renal cell carcinoma. TCRdb's table, derived via immunoSEQ multiplex PCR, lists solely in-frame clones and lacks some. The table shows around 22,000 clones, with 58% occurring only once. CDR1 SGHAT and CDR2 FQNNGV come from the germline V gene. With 1 base removed from V and 3 bases from J, the gap between germline ends came to 7 bases. The CDR3 runs 13 residues. Treatment: treatment-naive control, cytoreductive nephrectomy. Many counts were recorded for this clone. The genes are TRBV11-2 and TRBJ2-7; TRBD2 is a possible D gene (6 bases). The sequenced sample was tumor tissue, obtained from a patient whose treatment was nephrectomy without radiotherapy. The sequence was obtained from a man between 40 and 49 years old with renal cell carcinoma. CDR3 nucleotides: TGTGCCAGCAGCTTAGGACTAGACTACGAGCAGTACTTC. It is translated as CASSLGLDYEQYF.